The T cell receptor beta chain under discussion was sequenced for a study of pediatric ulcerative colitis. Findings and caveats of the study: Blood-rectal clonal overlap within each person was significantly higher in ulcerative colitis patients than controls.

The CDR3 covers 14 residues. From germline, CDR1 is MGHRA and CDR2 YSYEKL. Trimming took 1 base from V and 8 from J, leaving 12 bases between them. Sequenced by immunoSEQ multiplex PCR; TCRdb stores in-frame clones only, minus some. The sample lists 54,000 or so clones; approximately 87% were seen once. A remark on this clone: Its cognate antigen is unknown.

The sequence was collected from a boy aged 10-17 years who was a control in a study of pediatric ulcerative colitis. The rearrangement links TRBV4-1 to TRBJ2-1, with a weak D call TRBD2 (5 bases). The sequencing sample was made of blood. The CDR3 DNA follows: TGCGCCAGCAGCCAAGTACTAGTTGGGCATGAGCAGTTCTTC. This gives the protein CASSQVLVGHEQFF.